This T cell receptor (beta chain) originates from a study of beta chain features in type 1 diabetes. Study context: Healthy donors, compared against patients, showed similar age, gender and cell yields.

Each sorted fraction was over 95% pure. Expressed TCRB transcripts got sequenced, as all isolated RNA was reverse transcribed. Clones were read by immunoSEQ multiplex PCR, and TCRdb kept only the in-frame ones, dropping some. The table includes 28,000 or so clones, approximately 65% detected once. As for this clone: Its cognate antigen is unknown.

Germline V gives CDR1 GTSNPN, CDR2 SVGIG (reference sequence). Trimming took 0 bases from V and 9 from J, leaving 13 bases between them. The CDR3 runs 13 residues. Study-wide results and caveats: Shortening that was moderate but significant affected the TCRB CDR3s of Type 1 diabetes patients in all four CD4+ subsets. Lower insertion and higher deletion counts appeared at VDJ junctions in type 1 diabetes patients.

The rearrangement links TRBV30 to TRBJ2-3; a possible D gene is TRBD1 (5 bases). The source is a woman aged 25 to 45 with type 1 diabetes. The sequenced sample was Tregs from blood. The CDR3 DNA reads as TGTGCCTGGAGTGTAGCCAGGGCGAGAACGCAGTATTTT. Its translation is CAWSVARARTQYF.